This entry is about one TCR beta chain. Its antigen is still unknown. There are no base qualities to consult, and no much larger clone falls within one base. Participants in the prospective study were aged 18 to 89 years, lived in 24 United States geographic areas, and enrolled through a virtual design. Cohort assignment in the prospective study relied on participant-reported clinical history from a screening survey and a study questionnaire. Each participant in the prospective study had whole blood, serum and a nasopharyngeal or oropharyngeal swab collected by mobile phlebotomists. Participants in the prospective study had the option to provide additional blood draws and questionnaires over a roughly 2-month period. Prospective study blood samples were shipped either frozen or at room temperature before DNA extraction. The sample originates from a study of blood T cell repertoires in COVID-19 (dated by TCRdb to about 2020). Some background on the complete study: The collaborator samples originated in the United States, Italy and Spain and spanned the acute and convalescent phases of COVID-19. The material from the prospective study consisted of cDNA or gDNA derived from T cells, B-cell-depleted T cells, or PBMCs. The dataset comprised deeply sampled blood TCRbeta repertoires from subjects exposed to, actively infected with, or recovered from COVID-19. The repertoires were released in a freely available public database meant as a resource for research on the immune response to SARS-CoV-2. Samples came from the ongoing ImmuneRACE study (first 160 participants) plus 1,254 subjects from 6 global collaborators. The sample metadata nearly always contained a de-identified subject ID, COVID-19 status, age in years and sex. Where available, HLA class I and class II types were obtained from metadata supplied by the sample provider rather than from assay-based typing. The investigation overall reported the following: The quantity of clinical and demographic metadata differed by source and by participant and was supplied without curation.

The immunoSEQ Assay, a bias-controlled multiplex PCR, was used to amplify TCRbeta CDR3 regions from genomic DNA. In the source study's methods: The number of nucleated cells in each sample was estimated by amplification of reference gene primers within the assay. Sequence reads were collapsed and filtered to measure the absolute abundance of every unique TCRbeta CDR3 rearrangement. For each sample, productive Simpson clonality was calculated as the square root of Simpson's diversity index across productive rearrangements. Held by TCRdb, this immuneACCESS table contains in-frame sequences only and omits some clones. Under half of the omission traces to an unresolved V gene where checked; the cause of the rest is unknown. V, J and clone size were drawn from that table, and D and trimming were deduced from the DNA. Across this sample there are 220,000 or so clones, with over 75% seen only once. The ten largest clones take up 3% to 3.5% of the sample.

Trimming costs V 8 bases and J 5 bases, and their ends lie 15 bases apart. As encoded in the germline V gene, CDR1 is SNHLY while CDR2 is FYNNEI. Including the terminal cysteine and phenylalanine, the CDR3 comprises 13 residues. Only the CDR3 region is kept as DNA, spanning 39 bases read in frame from base 1. The specimen sequenced was PBMCs or T cells enriched from blood (not recorded which). This receptor was identified in a young woman in a cohort exposed to, infected with or recovered from COVID-19 (not recorded which). The chain joins TRBV2 to TRBJ1-2; no D gene is confidently identified. The nucleotides read TGTGCCAGCTCTGACGAGGAGGGATATGGCTACACCTTC. This codes for CASSDEEGYGYTF.